This T cell receptor (beta chain) came from a study of cytomegalovirus exposure and HLA in healthy donors. This clone has more than one count but fewer than ten. Its antigen is as yet unknown. Amplification used 60 Vbeta primers and 13 Jbeta primers. Sequencing was performed with immunoSEQ multiplex PCR; in TCRdb, only in-frame clones are kept and a portion is missing. The data show more than 95,000 clones, around 60% seen once. Notes on the study in general: When presence/absence was analysed, sequencing depth was taken to be roughly uniform across donors. On later analysis, the bulk of CMV-associated TCR beta chains appeared to be HLA-restricted. A later analysis reported that several of the most significant clusters appeared to be linked to common viral pathogens, among them Epstein-Barr virus. 87-base-pair reads could not separate some V segments, including TRBV6-2 and TRBV6-3.

CDR3 length: 14 amino acids. V lost 8 bases and J 0 bases, leaving 11 bases between the germline ends. Germline CDR1 is LNHDA and CDR2 is SQIVND (reference sequence). The sequencing sample was made of PBMCs. The chain couples TRBV19 to TRBJ1-5, with no clear D. This sequence was found in a middle-aged woman in good health and CMV-seropositive. CDR3 protein: CASSETYSNQPQHF. CDR3 nucleotide sequence: TGTGCCAGTTCGGAGACTTATAGCAATCAGCCCCAGCATTTT.